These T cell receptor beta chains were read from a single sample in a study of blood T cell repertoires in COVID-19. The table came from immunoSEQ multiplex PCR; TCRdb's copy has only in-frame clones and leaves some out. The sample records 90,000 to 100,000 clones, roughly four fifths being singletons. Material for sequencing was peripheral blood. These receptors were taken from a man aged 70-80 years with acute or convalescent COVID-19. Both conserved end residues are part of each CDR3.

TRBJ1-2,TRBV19,CASSRTAIYGYTF
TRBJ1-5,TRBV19,CASSPWGGSGNQPQHF
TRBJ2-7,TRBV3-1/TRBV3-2,CASSQDRAGEQYF
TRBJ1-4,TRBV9,CASSAQNSGTLAGKLFF
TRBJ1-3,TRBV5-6,CASSSFSTGLGNTIYF
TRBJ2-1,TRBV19,CAVEGGAAPGLAGSWEQFF
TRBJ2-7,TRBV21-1,CATLSYEQYF
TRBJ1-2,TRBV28,CASRPGTDSNYGYTF
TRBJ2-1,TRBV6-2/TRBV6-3,CASSPTRSEQFF
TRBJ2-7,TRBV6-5,CASRDLADPSYEQYF
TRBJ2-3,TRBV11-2,CASSSGTSADTQYF
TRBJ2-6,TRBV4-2,CASSQRLRAGANVLTF
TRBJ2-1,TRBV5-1,CASSLSSGENEQFF
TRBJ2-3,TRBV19,CASSIGFGGQRADTQYF
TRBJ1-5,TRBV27,CASTQRYNQPQHF
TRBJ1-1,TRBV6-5,CASSYSGQMNTEAFF
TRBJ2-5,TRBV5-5,CASSPRTSGSRETQYF
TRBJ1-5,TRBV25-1,CASSEGAGNQPQHF
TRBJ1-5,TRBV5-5,CASSGQESQPQHF
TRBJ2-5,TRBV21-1,CASSKAGEGETQYF
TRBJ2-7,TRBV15,CATSREGSAYEQYF
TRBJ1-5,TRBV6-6,CASGQGRNQPQHF
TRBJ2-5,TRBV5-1,CASSNSQETQYF
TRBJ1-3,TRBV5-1,CASHEGGGGNTIYF
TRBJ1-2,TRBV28,CASSSDRAYGYTF
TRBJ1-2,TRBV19,CASRNRASNYGYTF
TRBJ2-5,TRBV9,CASRPGLLAAETQYF
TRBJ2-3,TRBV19,CASRRVVSDTQYF
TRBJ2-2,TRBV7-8,CASSPQGSDTGELFF
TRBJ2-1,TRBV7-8,CASSLVLVSQFF
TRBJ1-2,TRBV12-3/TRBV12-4,CASSTTGEGYTF
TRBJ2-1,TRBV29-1,CSVGGGRVSYNEQFF
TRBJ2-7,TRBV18,CASSPPSGQVYEQYF
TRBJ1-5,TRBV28,CASSSHDRVRQPQHF
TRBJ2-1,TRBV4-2,CASSQEGSGGVEEQFF
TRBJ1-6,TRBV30,CAWSSGTGGSSYNSPLHF
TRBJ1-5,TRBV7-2,CASSPGGGWQPQHF
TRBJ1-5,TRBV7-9,CASSLDGYSNQPQHF
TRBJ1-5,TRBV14,CASSLKVMVWEEQPQHF
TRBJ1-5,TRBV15,CATSRDRGSSNQPQHF
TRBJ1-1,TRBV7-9,CASSFRGNTEAFF
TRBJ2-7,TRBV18,CASSPPSLVSYEQYF
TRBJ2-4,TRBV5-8,CASSRGQVIVAKNIQYF
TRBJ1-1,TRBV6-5,CASRLRQNTEAFF
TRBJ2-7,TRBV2,CATGQGLDEQYF
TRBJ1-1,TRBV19,CASSIGQGSMNTEAFF
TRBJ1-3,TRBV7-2,CASSPQGATSGNTIYF
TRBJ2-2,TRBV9,CASSVDLNTGELFF
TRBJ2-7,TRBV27,CASSPAGVYGGAGYEQYF
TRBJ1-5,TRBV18,CASSPPGGGNQPQHF
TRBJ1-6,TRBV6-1,CASSEWTATFYNSPLHF
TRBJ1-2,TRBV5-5,CASSGGGQGLGYGYTF
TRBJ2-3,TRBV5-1,CASSLVWRRTDTQYF
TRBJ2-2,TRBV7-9,CASSSTGGSGELFF